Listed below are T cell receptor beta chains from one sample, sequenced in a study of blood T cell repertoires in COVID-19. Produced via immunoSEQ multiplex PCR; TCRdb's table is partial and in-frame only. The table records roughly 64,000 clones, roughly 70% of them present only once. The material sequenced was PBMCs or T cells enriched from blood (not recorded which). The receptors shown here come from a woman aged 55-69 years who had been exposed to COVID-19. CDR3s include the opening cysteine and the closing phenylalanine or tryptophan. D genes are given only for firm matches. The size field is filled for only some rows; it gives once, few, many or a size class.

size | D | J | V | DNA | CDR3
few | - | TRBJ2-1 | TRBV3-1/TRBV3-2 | TGTGCCAGCAGCCAAGATGCGGTTTTCGAGCAGTTCTTC | CASSQDAVFEQFF
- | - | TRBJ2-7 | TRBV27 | TGTGCCAGCAGTTTAATAGCGGTCGGGCCTACTCTGGAGGAGCAGTACTTC | CASSLIAVGPTLEEQYF
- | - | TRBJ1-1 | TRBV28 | TGTGCCAGCAGTCCACTGGGAGGTCGGACTGAAGCTTTCTTT | CASSPLGGRTEAFF
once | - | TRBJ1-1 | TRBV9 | TGTGCCAGCAGCGTTAACAGGTTCAGTACTGAAGCTTTCTTT | CASSVNRFSTEAFF
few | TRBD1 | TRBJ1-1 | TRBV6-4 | TGTGCCAGCAGTAGACAGGGGGGCACTGAAGCTTTCTTT | CASSRQGGTEAFF
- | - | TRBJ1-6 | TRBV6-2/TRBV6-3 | TGTGCCAGCAGTCAAACTTCGGTAGTTTCACCCCTCCACTTT | CASSQTSVVSPLHF
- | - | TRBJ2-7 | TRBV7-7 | TGTGCCAGCAGCTACAGGGCAGGGGACTCCTACGAGCAGTACTTC | CASSYRAGDSYEQYF
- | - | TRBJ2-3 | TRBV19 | TGTGCCAGTAGTATAGTAAGCCCGACGGGGGGCACAGATACGCAGTATTTT | CASSIVSPTGGTDTQYF
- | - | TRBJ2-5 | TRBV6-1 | TGTGCCAGCAGTGAACCGGAGACCCAGTACTTC | CASSEPETQYF
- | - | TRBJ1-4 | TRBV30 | TGTGCCGGGAACTATTGGGAAAAACTGTTTTTT | CAGNYWEKLFF
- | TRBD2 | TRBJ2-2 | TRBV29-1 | TGCAGCGTAGCCATAGCGGGGGGCACCGGGGAGCTGTTTTTT | CSVAIAGGTGELFF
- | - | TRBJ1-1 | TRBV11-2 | TGTGCCAGCAGCCCTAGGGGAATAAACACTGAAGCTTTCTTT | CASSPRGINTEAFF